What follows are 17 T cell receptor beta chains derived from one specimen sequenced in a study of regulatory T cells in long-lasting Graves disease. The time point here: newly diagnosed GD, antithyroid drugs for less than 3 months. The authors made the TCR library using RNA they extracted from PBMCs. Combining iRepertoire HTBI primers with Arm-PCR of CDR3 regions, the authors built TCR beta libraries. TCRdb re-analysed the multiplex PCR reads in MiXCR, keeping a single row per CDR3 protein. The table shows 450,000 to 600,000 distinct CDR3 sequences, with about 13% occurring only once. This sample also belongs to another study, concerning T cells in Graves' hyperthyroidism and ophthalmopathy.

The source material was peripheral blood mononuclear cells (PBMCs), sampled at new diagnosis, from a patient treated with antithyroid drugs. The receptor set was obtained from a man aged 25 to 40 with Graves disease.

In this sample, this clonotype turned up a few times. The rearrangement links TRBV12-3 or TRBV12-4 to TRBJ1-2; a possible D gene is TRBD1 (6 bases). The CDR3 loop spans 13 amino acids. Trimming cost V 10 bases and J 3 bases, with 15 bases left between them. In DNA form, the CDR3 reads TGTGCCATCCGGACAGAGTACTACTATGGCTACACCTTC. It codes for CAIRTEYYYGYTF.

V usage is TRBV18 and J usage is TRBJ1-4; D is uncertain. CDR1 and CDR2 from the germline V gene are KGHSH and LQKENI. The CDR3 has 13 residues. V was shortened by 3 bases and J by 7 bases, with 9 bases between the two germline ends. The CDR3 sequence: CASSPTDGEKLFF. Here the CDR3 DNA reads TGTGCCAGCTCACCGACGGACGGTGAAAAACTGTTTTTT.

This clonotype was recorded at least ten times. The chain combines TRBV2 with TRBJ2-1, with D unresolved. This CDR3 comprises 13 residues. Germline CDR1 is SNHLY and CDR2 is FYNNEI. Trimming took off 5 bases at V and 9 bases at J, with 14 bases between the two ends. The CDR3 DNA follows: TGTGCCAGCAGTTACCTCCCGAGAGGTGAGCAGTTCTTC. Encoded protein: CASSYLPRGEQFF.

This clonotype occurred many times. The CDR3 loop is CASSAGSPGELFF. The CDR3 coding sequence is TGTGCCAGCAGTGCTGGGAGCCCCGGGGAGCTGTTTTTT. The chain is built from TRBV2 and TRBJ2-2; tentatively, D is TRBD2 (5 bases). This CDR3 comprises 13 residues. The V gene's germline CDR1 is SNHLY and CDR2 FYNNEI. V shed 4 bases and J shed 6 bases, with 9 bases lying between them.

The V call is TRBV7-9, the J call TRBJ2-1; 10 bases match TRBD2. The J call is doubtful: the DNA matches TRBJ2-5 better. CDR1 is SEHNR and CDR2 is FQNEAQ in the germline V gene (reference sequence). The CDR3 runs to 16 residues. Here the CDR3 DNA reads TGTGCCAGCAGCTTAGACCTAGCGGGAGCTCGTGAGACCCAGTACTTC. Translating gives CASSLDLAGARETQYF.

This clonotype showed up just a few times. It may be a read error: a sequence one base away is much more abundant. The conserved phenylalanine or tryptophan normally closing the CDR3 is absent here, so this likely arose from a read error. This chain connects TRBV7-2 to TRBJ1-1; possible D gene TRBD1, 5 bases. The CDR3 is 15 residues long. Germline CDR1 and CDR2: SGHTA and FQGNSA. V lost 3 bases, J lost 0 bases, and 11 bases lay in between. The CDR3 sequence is CASSLLRGMNTEAFS. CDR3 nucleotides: TGTGCCAGCAGCTTGCTAAGGGGCATGAACACTGAAGCTTTCTCT.

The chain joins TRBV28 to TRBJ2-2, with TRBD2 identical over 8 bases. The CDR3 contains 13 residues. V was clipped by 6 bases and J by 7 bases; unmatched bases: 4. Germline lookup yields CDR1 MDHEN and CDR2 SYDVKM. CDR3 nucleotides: TGTGCCAGCAGCGGGCGGGAGGTCGGGGAGCTGTTTTTT. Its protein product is CASSGREVGELFF.

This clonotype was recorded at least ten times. This chain's CDR3 is CAIRTSLGELFF. CDR3 sequence (DNA): TGTGCCATCCGGACTAGCCTAGGGGAGCTGTTTTTT. The chain links TRBV10-3 to TRBJ2-2; 8 bases line up with TRBD2. The CDR3 consists of 12 residues. With V trimmed by 8 bases and J by 8 bases, 4 bases remained unmatched. Germline lookup yields CDR1 ENHRY and CDR2 SYGVKD.

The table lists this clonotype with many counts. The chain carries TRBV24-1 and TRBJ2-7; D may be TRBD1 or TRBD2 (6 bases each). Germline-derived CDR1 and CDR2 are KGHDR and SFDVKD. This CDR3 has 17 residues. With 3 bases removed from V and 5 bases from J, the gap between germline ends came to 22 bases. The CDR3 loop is CATSDQNNRVAGNEQYF. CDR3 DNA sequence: TGTGCCACCAGTGATCAAAATAACAGGGTGGCGGGAAACGAGCAGTACTTC.

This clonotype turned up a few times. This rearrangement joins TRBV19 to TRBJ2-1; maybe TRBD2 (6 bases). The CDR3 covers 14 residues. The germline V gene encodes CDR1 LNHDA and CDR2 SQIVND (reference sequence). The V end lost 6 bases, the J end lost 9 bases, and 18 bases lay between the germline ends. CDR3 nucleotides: TGTGCCAGTAGAAGGGAGCGGGCCCAGGGTGAGCAGTTCTTC. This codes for CASRRERAQGEQFF.

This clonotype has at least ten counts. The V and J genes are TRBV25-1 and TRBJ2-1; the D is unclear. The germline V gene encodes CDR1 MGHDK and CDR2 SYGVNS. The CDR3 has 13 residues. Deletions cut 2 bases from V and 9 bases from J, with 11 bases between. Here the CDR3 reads CASSEPSVGEQFF. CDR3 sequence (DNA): TGTGCCAGCAGTGAACCCAGCGTCGGTGAGCAGTTCTTC.

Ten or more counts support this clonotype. The CDR3 DNA sequence: TGCAGTGCCAGGGGACTAGCGGGAGTCCCGAATGAGCAGTTCTTC. Translating it yields CSARGLAGVPNEQFF. The rearrangement joins TRBV20-1 to TRBJ2-1, with 14 bases aligning to TRBD2. The CDR3 has 15 amino acids. Germline CDR1 and CDR2: DFQATT and SNEGSKA (reference sequence). V trimming: 6 bases; J trimming: 7 bases; junction bases outside the gene matches: 8.

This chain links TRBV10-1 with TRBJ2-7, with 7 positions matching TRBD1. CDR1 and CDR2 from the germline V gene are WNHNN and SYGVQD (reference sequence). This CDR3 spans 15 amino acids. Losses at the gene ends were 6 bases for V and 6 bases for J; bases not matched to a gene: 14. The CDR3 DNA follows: TGCGCCAGCAGCTTGGCTGGGACAGCCGCCTGCGAGCAGTACTTC. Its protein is CASSLAGTAACEQYF.

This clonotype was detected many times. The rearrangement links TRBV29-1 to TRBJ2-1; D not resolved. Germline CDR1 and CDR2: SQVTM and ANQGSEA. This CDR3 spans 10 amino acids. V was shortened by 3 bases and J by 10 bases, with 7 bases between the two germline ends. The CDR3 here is CSVDSREQFF. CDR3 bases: TGCAGCGTTGACTCACGGGAGCAGTTCTTC.

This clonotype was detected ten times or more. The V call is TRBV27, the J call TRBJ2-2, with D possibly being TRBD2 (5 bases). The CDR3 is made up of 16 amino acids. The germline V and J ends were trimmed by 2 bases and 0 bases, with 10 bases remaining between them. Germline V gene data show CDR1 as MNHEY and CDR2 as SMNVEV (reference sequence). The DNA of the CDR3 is TGTGCCAGCAGTTTAATAGGACTCTCGAACACCGGGGAGCTGTTTTTT. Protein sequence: CASSLIGLSNTGELFF.

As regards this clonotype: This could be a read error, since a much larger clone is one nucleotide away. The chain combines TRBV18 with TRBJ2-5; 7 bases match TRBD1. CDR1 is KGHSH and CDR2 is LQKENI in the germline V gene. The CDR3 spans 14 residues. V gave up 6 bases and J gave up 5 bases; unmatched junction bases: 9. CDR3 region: CASSPGGTGETQYF. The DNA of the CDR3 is TGTGCCAGCTCGCCAGGGGGAACCGGGGAGACCCAGTACTTC.

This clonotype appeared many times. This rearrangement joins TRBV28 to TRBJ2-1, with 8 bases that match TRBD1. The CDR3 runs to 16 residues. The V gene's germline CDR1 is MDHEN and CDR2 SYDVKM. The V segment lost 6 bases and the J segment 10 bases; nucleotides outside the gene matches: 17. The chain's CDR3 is CASRNAGTGLLWEQFF. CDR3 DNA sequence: TGTGCCAGCAGAAACGCCGGGACAGGCCTACTATGGGAGCAGTTCTTC.